Presented here are 16 T cell receptor beta chains from one specimen sequenced in a study of T cell repertoires in cytomegalovirus infection. TCRdb fed the reads into MiXCR, producing one record per CDR3 protein. The sample yields approximately 600,000 distinct CDR3 sequences, about 39% seen once. Which antigens these TCRs recognize remains unknown. The sequencing here drew on cultured PBMCs, taken from culture after CMV antigen stimulation. These receptors were obtained from a human donor in good health (CMV status not recorded). Some clones in this sample may be carry-over from other donors' samples.

The chain combines TRBV18 with TRBJ1-6, with D hard to call. The CDR3 is 15 residues long. Trimming stripped 2 bases from V and 7 bases from J, with 12 bases between. In germline, CDR1 is KGHSH, CDR2 LQKENI. CDR3 sequence: CASSPELARNSPLHF. CDR3 sequence (DNA): TGTGCCAGCTCACCAGAGCTGGCGAGAAATTCACCCCTCCACTTT.

The chain couples TRBV27 to TRBJ2-2, with D perhaps TRBD2 (5 bases). The CDR3 length is 11 residues. V was shortened by 10 bases and J by 7 bases, with 10 bases between the two germline ends. Per the germline V gene, CDR1 is MNHEY and CDR2 is SMNVEV (reference sequence). The CDR3 region has the DNA TGTGCCACCTACCGGGGCGGGGAGCTGTTTTTT. The encoded protein is CATYRGGELFF.

The chain uses TRBV19 and TRBJ2-1, with D perhaps being TRBD1 or TRBD2 (6 bases each). V was pared by 4 bases and J by 1 base, with 17 bases between. Germline V lookup: CDR1 LNHDA, CDR2 SQIVND (reference sequence). This CDR3 spans 17 amino acids. CDR3 nucleotides: TGTGCCAGTAGTACAGGGACGGGGGCGAGGTCCTACAATGAGCAGTTCTTC. It translates to CASSTGTGARSYNEQFF.

The rearrangement uses TRBV3-1 and TRBJ2-1; maybe TRBD1 (6 bases). V lost 4 bases and J 9 bases, leaving 19 bases between the germline ends. The germline gives CDR1 LGHDT, CDR2 YNNKEL (reference sequence). The CDR3 has 15 amino acids. CDR3 loop: CASSRTDRLRGEQFF. In DNA form, the CDR3 reads TGTGCCAGCAGCCGAACCGACAGGCTTCGCGGTGAGCAGTTCTTC.

Concerning this clonotype: An end of the junction does not agree with germline; a read error may underlie this. The V call is TRBV6-1, the J call TRBJ1-1; D is undetermined. This CDR3 has 13 amino acids. Germline V CDR1 and CDR2: MNHNS, SASEGT. CDR3 sequence reads: CAISFLTGTEAFF. Written as DNA, the CDR3 is TGTGCCATCAGTTTCCTAACGGGCACTGAAGCTTTCTTT.

The genes are TRBV7-9 and TRBJ1-2; D ambiguous. Trimming cost V 4 bases and J 4 bases, with 16 bases left between them. Germline V gene data show CDR1 as SEHNR and CDR2 as FQNEAQ (reference sequence). The CDR3 contains 15 residues. The CDR3 loop is CASSSKYTVFYGYTF. In DNA, the CDR3 is TGTGCCAGCAGCTCGAAATACACCGTCTTCTATGGCTACACCTTC.

This chain joins TRBV27 and TRBJ2-1; 12 nucleotides match TRBD2. The V and J ends lost 5 bases and 4 bases, in that order; junction bases with no gene match: 6. Germline V gives CDR1 MNHEY, CDR2 SMNVEV (reference sequence). The CDR3 runs 16 residues. The CDR3 sequence: CASSLEGLAGYNEQFF. In DNA, the CDR3 is TGTGCCAGCAGTCTAGAGGGACTAGCGGGTTACAATGAGCAGTTCTTC.

This clonotype was observed a few times. The chain carries TRBV7-2 and TRBJ2-2, with D possibly being TRBD2 (6 bases). The germline CDR1 and CDR2 sequences are SGHTA and FQGNSA. Trimming pared 3 bases from V and 8 bases from J, leaving 19 bases between. This CDR3 spans 16 amino acids. CDR3: CASSLSPRGGVGELFF. CDR3 nucleotides: TGTGCCAGCAGCTTGAGTCCGAGGGGCGGGGTGGGGGAGCTGTTTTTT.

The chain carries TRBV6-5 and TRBJ2-1; 9 nucleotides agree with TRBD1. Trimming removed 0 bases from V and 7 bases from J; junction bases left unmatched: 7. The V gene's germline CDR1 is MNHEY and CDR2 SVGAGI. The CDR3 contains 16 residues. The CDR3 DNA reads TGTGCCAGCAGTTACTCCCGGGACAGGGTAAGAAATGAGCAGTTCTTC. Translating gives CASSYSRDRVRNEQFF.

The chain joins TRBV6-6 to TRBJ2-4; D is possibly TRBD2 (6 bases). Trimming took 6 bases from V and 8 from J, leaving 14 bases between them. The CDR3 runs 13 residues. Germline-derived CDR1 and CDR2 are MNHNY and SVGAGI (reference sequence). CDR3 amino acids: CASRAGSWDIQYF. DNA for the CDR3: TGTGCCAGCAGGGCGGGATCTTGGGACATTCAGTACTTC.

This chain connects TRBV5-4 to TRBJ1-6, with 12 positions matching TRBD1. The CDR3 runs 16 residues. Germline values: CDR1 SGHNT, CDR2 YYREEE (reference sequence). Losses at the gene ends were 1 base for V and 11 bases for J; bases not matched to a gene: 7. The CDR3 spells CASSLRGQGALAPLHF. The CDR3 coding sequence is TGTGCCAGCAGCTTGAGGGGACAGGGGGCATTGGCACCCCTCCACTTT.

The chain joins TRBV19 to TRBJ2-7; the D gene is possibly TRBD2 (5 bases). CDR1 LNHDA and CDR2 SQIVND come from the germline V gene (reference sequence). The CDR3 covers 12 residues. V was clipped by 9 bases and J by 6 bases, with 15 bases between them. The CDR3 reads CASHSSGSEQYF. The DNA for the CDR3 is TGTGCCAGCCACTCCTCTGGGAGCGAGCAGTACTTC. The full variable domain, rest sourced from reference TRBV19 and TRBJ2-7, is DGGITQSPKYLFRKEGQNVTLSCEQNLNHDAMYWYRQDPGQGLRLIYYSQIVNDFQKGDIAEGYSVSREKKESFPLTVTSAQKNPTAFYLCASHSSGSEQYFGPGTRLTVT.

The gene calls are TRBV2 and TRBJ1-2; no clear D. Per germline, CDR1 SNHLY and CDR2 FYNNEI. The CDR3 is 14 amino acids. V was shortened by 6 bases and J by 5 bases, with 16 bases between the two germline ends. CDR3 in amino acids: CASSLKTDTYGYTF. CDR3 DNA sequence: TGTGCCAGCAGCCTGAAAACTGACACATATGGCTACACCTTC. Full variable domain (rest looked up from reference TRBV2 and TRBJ1-2): EPEVTQTPSHQVTQMGQEVILRCVPISNHLYFYWYRQILGQKVEFLVSFYNNEISEKSEIFDDQFSVERPDGSNFTLKIRSTKLEDSAMYFCASSLKTDTYGYTFGSGTRLTVV.

The chain links TRBV6-2 or TRBV6-3 to TRBJ1-5; D gene ambiguous. The germline V gene encodes CDR1 MNHEY and CDR2 SVGEGT. The ends were cut back, 4 bases at V and 7 bases at J, with 11 bases in the middle. This CDR3 spans 13 amino acids. CDR3 sequence (DNA): TGTGCCAGCAGTTTAGAGTTCCGGCAGCCCCAGCATTTT. As protein: CASSLEFRQPQHF.

The table lists this clonotype with many counts. CDR3: CASSLVWREARTDTQYF. Here the CDR3 DNA reads TGTGCCAGCAGCTTAGTGTGGCGGGAGGCGAGGACAGATACGCAGTATTTT. The chain joins TRBV7-2 to TRBJ2-3, with 8 bases identical to TRBD2. The CDR3 consists of 17 residues. The V and J ends lost 1 base and 3 bases, in that order; junction bases with no gene match: 9. Per germline, CDR1 SGHTA and CDR2 FQGNSA.

The chain couples TRBV6-1 to TRBJ2-1, with 7 bases that match TRBD2. The germline CDR1 and CDR2 sequences are MNHNS and SASEGT. V lost 8 bases to trimming and J lost 6 bases; unmatched junction nucleotides: 19. The CDR3 spans 17 residues. The DNA of the CDR3 is TGTGCCAGCCGATTCCGGCGGGACTATCGAACCGGCAATGAGCAGTTCTTC. Protein sequence: CASRFRRDYRTGNEQFF.